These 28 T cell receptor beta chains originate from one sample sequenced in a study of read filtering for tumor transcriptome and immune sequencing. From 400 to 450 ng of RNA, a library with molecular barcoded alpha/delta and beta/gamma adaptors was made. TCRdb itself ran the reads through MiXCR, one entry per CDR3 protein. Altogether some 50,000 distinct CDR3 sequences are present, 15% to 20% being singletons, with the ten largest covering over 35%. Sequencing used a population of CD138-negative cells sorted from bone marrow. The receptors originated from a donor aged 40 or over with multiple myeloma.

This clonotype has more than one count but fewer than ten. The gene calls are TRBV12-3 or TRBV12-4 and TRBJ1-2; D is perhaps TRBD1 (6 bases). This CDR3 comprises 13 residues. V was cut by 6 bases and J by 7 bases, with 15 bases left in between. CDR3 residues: CASSPLTGIGYTF. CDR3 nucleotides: TGTGCCAGCAGCCCCCTCACAGGGATTGGCTACACCTTC.

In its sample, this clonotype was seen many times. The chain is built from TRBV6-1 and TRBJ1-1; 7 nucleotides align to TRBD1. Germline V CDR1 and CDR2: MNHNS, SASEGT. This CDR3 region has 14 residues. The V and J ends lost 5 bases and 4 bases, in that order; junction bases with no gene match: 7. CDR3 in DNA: TGTGCCAGCAGTTCCGACAGGGCAGGCACTGAAGCTTTCTTT. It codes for CASSSDRAGTEAFF.

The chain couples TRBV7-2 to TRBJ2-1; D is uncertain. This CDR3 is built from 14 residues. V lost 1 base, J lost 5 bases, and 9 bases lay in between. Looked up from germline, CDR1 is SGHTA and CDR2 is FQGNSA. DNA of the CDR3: TGTGCCAGCAGCTTAGTAAAACGGGACAATGAGCAGTTCTTC. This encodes CASSLVKRDNEQFF.

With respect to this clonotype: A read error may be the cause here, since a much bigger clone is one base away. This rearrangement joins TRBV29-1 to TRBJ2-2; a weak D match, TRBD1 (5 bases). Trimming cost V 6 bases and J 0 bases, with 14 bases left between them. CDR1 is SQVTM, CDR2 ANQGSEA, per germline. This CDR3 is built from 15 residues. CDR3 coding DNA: TGCAGCGTCCCGACAGATATCGCGAACACCGGGGAGCTGTTTTTT. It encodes CSVPTDIANTGELFF.

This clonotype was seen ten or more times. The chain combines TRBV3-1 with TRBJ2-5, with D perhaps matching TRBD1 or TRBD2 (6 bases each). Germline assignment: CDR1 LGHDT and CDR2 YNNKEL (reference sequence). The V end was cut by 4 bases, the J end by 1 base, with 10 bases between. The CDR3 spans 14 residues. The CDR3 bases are TGTGCCAGCAGCCTCAGGGGAGGCCAAGAGACCCAGTACTTC. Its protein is CASSLRGGQETQYF.

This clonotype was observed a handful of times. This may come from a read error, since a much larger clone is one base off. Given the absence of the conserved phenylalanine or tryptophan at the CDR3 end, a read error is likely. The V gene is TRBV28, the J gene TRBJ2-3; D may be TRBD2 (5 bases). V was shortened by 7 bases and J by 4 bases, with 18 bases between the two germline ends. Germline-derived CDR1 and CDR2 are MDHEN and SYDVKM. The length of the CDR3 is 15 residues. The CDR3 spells CASIRAPASPDTQYL. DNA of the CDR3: TGTGCCAGCATCCGGGCCCCGGCTAGCCCAGATACGCAGTATCTT.

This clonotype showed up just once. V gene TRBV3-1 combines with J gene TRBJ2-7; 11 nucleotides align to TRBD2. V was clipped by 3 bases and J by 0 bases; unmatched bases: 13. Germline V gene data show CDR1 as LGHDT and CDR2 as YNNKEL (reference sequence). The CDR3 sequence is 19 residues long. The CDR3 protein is CASSQLASGRFIRSYEQYF. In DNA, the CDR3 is TGTGCCAGCAGCCAGCTGGCTAGCGGGAGGTTTATTCGCTCCTACGAGCAGTACTTC.

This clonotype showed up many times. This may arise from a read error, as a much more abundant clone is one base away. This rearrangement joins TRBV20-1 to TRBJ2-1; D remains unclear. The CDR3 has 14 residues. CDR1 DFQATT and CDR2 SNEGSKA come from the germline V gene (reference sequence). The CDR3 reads CGARSGFSYNEQFF. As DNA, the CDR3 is TGCGGTGCTAGAAGTGGGTTCTCCTACAATGAGCAGTTCTTC.

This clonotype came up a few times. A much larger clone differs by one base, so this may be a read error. For the CDR3, the DNA is TGTGCCAGCAGTTTCGACGGAAATCAGCCCCGGCATTTT. Translating gives CASSFDGNQPRHF. J is TRBJ1-5 and V is TRBV6-2 or TRBV6-3; D unclear. This CDR3 spans 13 amino acids. Germline CDR1 is MNHEY and CDR2 is SVGEGT.

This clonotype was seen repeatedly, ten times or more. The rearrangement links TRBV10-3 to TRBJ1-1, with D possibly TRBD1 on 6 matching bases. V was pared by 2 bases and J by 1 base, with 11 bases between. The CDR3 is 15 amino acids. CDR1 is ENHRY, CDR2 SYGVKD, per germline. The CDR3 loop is CAISERGGGNTEAFF. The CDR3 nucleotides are TGTGCCATCAGTGAGAGAGGGGGGGGGAACACTGAAGCTTTCTTT.

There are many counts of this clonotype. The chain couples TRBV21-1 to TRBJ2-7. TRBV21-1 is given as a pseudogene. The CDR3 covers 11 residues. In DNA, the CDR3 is TGTGCCAGCAGCGGTCCTGGGGAGCAGTACTTC. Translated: CASSGPGEQYF.

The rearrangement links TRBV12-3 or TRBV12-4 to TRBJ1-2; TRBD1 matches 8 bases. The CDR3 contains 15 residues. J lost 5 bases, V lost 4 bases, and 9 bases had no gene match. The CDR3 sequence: CASSWPTGVGYGYTF. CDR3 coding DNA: TGTGCCAGCAGTTGGCCGACAGGGGTCGGGTATGGCTACACCTTC.

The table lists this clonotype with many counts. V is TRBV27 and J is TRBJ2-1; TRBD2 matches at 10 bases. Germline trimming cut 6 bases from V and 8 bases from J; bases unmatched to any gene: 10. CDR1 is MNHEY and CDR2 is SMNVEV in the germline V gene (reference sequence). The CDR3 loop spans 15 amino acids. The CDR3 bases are TGTGCCAGCAGGCCACCCCTAGCGGGAGTTCATGAGCAGTTCTTC. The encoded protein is CASRPPLAGVHEQFF.

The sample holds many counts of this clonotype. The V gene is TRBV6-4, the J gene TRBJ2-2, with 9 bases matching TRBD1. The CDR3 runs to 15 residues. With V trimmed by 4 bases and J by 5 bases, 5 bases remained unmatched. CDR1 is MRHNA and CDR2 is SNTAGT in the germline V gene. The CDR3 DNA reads TGTGCCAGCAGTGGACAGGGGGGCGGAACCGGGGAGCTGTTTTTT. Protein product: CASSGQGGGTGELFF.

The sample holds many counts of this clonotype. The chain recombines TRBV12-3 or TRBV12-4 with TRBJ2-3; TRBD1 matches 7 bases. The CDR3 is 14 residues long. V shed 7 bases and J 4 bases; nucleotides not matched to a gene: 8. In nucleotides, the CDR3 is TGTGCCAGCAAAGGGACAGTGGGACCAGATACGCAGTATTTT. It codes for CASKGTVGPDTQYF.

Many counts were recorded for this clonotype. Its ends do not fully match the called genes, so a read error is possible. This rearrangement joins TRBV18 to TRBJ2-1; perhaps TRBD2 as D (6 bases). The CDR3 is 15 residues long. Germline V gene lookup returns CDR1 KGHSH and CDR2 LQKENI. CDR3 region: CASSPPIKGRNERFF. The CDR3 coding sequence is TGTGCCAGCTCACCACCGATCAAAGGGAGGAATGAGCGGTTCTTC.

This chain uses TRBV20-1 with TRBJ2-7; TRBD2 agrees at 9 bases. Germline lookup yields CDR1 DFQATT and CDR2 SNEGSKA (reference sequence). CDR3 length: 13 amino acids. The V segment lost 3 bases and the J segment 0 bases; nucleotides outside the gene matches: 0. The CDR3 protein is CSASSGSSYEQYF. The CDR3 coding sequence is TGCAGTGCTAGTAGCGGGAGCTCCTACGAGCAGTACTTC.

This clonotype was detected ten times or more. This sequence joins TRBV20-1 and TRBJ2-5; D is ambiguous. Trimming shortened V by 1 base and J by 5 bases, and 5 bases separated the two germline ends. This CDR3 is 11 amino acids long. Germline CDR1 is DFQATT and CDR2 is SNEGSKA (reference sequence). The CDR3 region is CSARGIETQYF. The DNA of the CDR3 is TGCAGTGCTAGAGGGATCGAGACCCAGTACTTC.

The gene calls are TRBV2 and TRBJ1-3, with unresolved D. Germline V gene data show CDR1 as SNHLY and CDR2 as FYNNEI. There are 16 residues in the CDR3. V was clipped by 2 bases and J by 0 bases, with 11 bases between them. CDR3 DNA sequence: TGTGCCAGCAGTGAAAGGCGTATCAGCTCTGGAAACACCATATATTTT. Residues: CASSERRISSGNTIYF.

The CDR3 bases are TGCAGCGTTGTGGTAGCGGGAGAGAACAATGAGCAGTTCTTC. It specifies CSVVVAGENNEQFF. V gene TRBV29-1 combines with J gene TRBJ2-1; the match to TRBD2 covers 9 bases. The CDR3 loop spans 14 amino acids. The germline V gene encodes CDR1 SQVTM and CDR2 ANQGSEA. The junction had 6 bases not matched to a gene; V was cut back by 4 bases and J by 5 bases.

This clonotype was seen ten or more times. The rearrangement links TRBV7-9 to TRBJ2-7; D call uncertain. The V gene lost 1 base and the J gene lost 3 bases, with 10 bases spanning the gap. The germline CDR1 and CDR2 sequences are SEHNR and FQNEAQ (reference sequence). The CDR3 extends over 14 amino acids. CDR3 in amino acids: CASSLGPVLYEQYF. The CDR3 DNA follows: TGTGCCAGCAGCTTAGGCCCCGTTCTCTACGAGCAGTACTTC.

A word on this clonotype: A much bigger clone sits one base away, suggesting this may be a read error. CDR3 in amino acids: CSASQGGYNSPPHF. Written as DNA, the CDR3 is TGCAGTGCTAGCCAGGGGGGGTATAATTCACCCCCCCACTTT. The V gene is TRBV20-1, the J gene TRBJ1-6, with 7 bases matching TRBD1. The CDR3 extends over 14 amino acids. From germline, CDR1 is DFQATT and CDR2 SNEGSKA (reference sequence).

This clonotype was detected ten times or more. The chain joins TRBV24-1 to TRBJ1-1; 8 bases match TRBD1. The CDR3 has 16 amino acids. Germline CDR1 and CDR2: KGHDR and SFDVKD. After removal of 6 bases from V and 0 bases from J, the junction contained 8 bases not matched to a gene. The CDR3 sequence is CATSKQGENLNTEAFF. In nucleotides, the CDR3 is TGTGCCACCAGTAAACAGGGGGAGAATCTGAACACTGAAGCTTTCTTT.

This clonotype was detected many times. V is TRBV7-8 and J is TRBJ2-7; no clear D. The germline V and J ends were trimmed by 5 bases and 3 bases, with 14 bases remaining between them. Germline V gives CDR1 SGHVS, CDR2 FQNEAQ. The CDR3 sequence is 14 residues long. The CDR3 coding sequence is TGTGCCAGCAGCCACGCCTCCGCCGGCTACGAGCAGTACTTC. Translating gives CASSHASAGYEQYF.

The CDR3 protein is CASTERRGRGGEQFF. In DNA, the CDR3 is TGTGCCAGCACCGAGAGACGGGGGCGCGGGGGTGAGCAGTTCTTC. The chain joins TRBV2 to TRBJ2-1; TRBD2 might be the D (7 bases). The V and J ends lost 7 bases and 9 bases respectively, with 22 bases between them. CDR3 length equals 15 residues. Per germline, CDR1 SNHLY and CDR2 FYNNEI.

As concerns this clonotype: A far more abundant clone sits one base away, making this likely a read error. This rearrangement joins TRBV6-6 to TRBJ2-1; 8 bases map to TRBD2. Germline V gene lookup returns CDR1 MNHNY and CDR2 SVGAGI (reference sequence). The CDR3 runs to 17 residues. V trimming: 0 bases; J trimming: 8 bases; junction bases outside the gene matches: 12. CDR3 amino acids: CASSYSPGGPGGDEQFF. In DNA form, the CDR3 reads TGTGCCAGCAGTTACTCTCCGGGAGGGCCTGGTGGGGATGAGCAGTTCTTC.

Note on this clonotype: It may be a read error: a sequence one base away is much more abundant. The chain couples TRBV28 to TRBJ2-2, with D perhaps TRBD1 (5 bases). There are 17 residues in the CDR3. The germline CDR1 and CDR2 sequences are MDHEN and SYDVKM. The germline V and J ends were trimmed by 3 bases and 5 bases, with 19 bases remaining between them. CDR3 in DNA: TGTGCCAGCAGTTTTATAGTCGTCTCAGGGTGGACCGGGGAGCTGTTTTTT. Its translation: CASSFIVVSGWTGELFF.

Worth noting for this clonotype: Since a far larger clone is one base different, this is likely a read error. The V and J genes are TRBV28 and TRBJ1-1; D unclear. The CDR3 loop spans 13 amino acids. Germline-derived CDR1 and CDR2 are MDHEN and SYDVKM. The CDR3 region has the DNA TGTGCCAGCCGATGGCAGGAGAGTTCACCCCTCCTCTTT. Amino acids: CASRWQESSPLLF.